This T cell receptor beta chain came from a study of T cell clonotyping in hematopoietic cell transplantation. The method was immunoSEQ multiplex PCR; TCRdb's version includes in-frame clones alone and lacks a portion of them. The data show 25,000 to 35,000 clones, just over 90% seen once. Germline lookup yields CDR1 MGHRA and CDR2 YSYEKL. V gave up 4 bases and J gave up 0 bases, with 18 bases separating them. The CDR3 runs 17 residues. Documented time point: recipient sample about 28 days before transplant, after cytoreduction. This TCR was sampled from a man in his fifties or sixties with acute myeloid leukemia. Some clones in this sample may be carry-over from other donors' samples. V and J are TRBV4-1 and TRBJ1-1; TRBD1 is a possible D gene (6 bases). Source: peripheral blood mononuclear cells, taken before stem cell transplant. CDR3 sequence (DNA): TGCGCCAGCAGCCCGCTGCCAGCAGGGGATCTGAACACTGAAGCTTTCTTT. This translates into CASSPLPAGDLNTEAFF.